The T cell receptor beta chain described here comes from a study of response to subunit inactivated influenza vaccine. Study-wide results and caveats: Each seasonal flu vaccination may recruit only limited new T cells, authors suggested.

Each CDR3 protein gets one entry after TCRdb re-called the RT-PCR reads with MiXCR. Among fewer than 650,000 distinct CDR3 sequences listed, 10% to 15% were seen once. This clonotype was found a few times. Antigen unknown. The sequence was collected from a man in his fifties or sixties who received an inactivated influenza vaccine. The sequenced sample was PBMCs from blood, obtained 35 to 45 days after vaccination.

CDR3 loop: CASSLPGLAYNEQFF. The CDR3 DNA sequence: TGCGCCAGCAGCCTCCCGGGACTAGCCTACAATGAGCAGTTCTTC. The V call is TRBV5-1, the J call TRBJ2-1, with 8 nucleotides matching TRBD2. V lost 4 bases and J lost 2; bases outside the gene matches: 5. This CDR3 comprises 15 residues. Germline V CDR1 and CDR2: SGHRS, YFSETQ.